The 2 T cell receptor beta chains below come from one sample, sequenced in a study of OX40 agonist ivuxolimab in advanced cancers. The method was immunoSEQ multiplex PCR; TCRdb's version includes in-frame clones alone and lacks a portion of them. The data contain some 86,000 clones, 70% to 90% of them singletons. Sequencing used CD4+ or CD8+ T cells sorted from blood, obtained in a trial of the OX40 agonist ivuxolimab. The source of these receptors is an adult with an advanced solid tumor such as melanoma, head and neck, liver or kidney cancer.

V usage is TRBV5-1 and J usage is TRBJ2-2, with TRBD2 matching over 9 bases. V trimming: 2 bases; J trimming: 6 bases; junction bases outside the gene matches: 8. CDR3 length: 16 amino acids. Germline V gene lookup returns CDR1 SGHRS and CDR2 YFSETQ. CDR3 sequence: CASSLVAGVLSGELFF. Here the CDR3 DNA reads TGCGCCAGCAGCTTAGTAGCGGGAGTATTATCCGGGGAGCTGTTTTTT.

The V and J genes are TRBV4-3 and TRBJ2-1; D remains unclear. Germline V gene sequence: CDR1 LGHNA, CDR2 YSLEER. V was trimmed by 0 bases and J by 8 bases, leaving 14 bases between them. The CDR3 runs 15 residues. CDR3 sequence: CASSQDPAVGDEQFF. The CDR3 nucleotides are TGCGCCAGCAGCCAAGATCCGGCAGTGGGCGATGAGCAGTTCTTC.